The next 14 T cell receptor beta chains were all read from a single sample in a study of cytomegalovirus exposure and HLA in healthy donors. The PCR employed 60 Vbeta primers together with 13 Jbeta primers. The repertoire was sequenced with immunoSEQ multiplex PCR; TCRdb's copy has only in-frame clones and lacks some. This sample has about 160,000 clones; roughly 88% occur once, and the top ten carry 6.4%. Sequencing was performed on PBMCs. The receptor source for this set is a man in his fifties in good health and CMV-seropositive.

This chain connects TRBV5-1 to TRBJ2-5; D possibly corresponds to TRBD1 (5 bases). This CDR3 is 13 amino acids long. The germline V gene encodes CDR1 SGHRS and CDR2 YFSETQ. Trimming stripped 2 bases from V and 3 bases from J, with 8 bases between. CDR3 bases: TGCGCCAGCAGCTTACAGGTGGAAGAGACCCAGTACTTC. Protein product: CASSLQVEETQYF.

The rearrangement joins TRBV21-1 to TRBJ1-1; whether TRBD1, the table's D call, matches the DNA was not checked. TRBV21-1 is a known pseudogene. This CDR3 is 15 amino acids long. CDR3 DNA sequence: TGTGCCAGCAGCAAAGTGAACAGGTCCTACACTGAAGCTTTCTTT. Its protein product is CASSKVNRSYTEAFF.

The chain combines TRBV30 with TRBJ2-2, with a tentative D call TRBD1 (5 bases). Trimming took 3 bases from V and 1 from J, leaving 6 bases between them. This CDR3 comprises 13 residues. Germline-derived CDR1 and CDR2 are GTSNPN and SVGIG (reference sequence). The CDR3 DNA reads TGTGCCTGGAGGGGGCAGAACACCGGGGAGCTGTTTTTT. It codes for CAWRGQNTGELFF.

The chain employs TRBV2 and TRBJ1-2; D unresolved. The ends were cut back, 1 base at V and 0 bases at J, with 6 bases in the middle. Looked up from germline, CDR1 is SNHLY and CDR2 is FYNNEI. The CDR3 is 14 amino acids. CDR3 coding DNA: TGTGCCAGCAGTGAAGTGAGCCCTAACTATGGCTACACCTTC. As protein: CASSEVSPNYGYTF.

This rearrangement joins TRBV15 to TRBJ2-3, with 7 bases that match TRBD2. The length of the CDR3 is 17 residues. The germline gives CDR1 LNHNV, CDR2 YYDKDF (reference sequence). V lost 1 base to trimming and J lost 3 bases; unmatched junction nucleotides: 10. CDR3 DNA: TGTGCCACCAGCAGAGTGGGGAGTCCGGGAGGAACAGATACGCAGTATTTT. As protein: CATSRVGSPGGTDTQYF.

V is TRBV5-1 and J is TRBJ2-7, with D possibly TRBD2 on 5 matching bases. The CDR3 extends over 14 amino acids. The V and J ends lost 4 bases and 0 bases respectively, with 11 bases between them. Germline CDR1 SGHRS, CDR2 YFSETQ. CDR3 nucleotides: TGCGCCAGCAGCCCGGACTCGTCCTCCTACGAGCAGTACGTC. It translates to CASSPDSSSYEQYV.

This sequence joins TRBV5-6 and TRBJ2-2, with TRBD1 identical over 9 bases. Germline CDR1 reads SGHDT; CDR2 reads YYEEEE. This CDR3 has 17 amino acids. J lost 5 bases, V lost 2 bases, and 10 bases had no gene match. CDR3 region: CASSLWDRVIETGELFF. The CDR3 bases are TGTGCCAGCAGCTTATGGGACAGGGTGATTGAAACCGGGGAGCTGTTTTTT. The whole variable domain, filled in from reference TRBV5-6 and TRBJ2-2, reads DAGVTQSPTHLIKTRGQQVTLRCSPKSGHDTVSWYQQALGQGPQFIFQYYEEEERQRGNFPDRFSGHQFPNYSSELNVNALLLGDSALYLCASSLWDRVIETGELFFGEGSRLTVL.

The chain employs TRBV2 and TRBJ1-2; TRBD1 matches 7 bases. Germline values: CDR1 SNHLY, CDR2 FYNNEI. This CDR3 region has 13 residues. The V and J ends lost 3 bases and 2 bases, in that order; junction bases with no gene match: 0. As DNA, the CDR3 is TGTGCCAGCAGTGACAGGGGGAACTATGGCTACACCTTC. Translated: CASSDRGNYGYTF.

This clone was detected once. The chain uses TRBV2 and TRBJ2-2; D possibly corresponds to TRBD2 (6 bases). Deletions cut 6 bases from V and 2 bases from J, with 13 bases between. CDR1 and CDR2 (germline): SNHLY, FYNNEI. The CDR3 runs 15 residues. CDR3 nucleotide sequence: TGTGCCAGCAGAGTTGGGGGGAGAAACACCGGGGAGCTGTTTTTT. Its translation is CASRVGGRNTGELFF.

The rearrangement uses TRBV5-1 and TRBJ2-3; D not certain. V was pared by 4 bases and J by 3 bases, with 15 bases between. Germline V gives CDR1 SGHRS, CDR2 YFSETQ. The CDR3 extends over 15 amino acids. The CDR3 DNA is TGCGCCAGCAGCGCTATCGGGTCTTGGACAGATACGCAGTATTTT. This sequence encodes CASSAIGSWTDTQYF. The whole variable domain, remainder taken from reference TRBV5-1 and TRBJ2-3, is KAGVTQTPRYLIKTRGQQVTLSCSPISGHRSVSWYQQTPGQGLQFLFEYFSETQRNKGNFPGRFSGRQFSNSRSEMNVSTLELGDSALYLCASSAIGSWTDTQYFGPGTRLTVL.

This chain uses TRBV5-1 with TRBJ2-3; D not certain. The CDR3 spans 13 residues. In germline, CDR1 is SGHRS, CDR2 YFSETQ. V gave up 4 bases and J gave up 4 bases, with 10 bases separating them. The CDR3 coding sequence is TGCGCCAGCAGCGCGGTAAAGTCAGATACGCAGTATTTT. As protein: CASSAVKSDTQYF.

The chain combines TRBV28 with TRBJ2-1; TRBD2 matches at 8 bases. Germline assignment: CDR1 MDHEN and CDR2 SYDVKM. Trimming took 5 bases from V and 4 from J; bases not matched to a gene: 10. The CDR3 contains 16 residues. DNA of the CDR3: TGTGCCAGCAGTCCCATCTGGCGGGAGGCTTACAATGAGCAGTTCTTC. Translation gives CASSPIWREAYNEQFF.

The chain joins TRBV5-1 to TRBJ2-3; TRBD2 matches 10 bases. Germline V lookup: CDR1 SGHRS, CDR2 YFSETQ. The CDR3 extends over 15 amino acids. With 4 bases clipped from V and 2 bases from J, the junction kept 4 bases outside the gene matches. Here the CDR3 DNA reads TGCGCCAGCAGCCGTAGCGGGGGGACCACAGATACGCAGTATTTT. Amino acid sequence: CASSRSGGTTDTQYF.

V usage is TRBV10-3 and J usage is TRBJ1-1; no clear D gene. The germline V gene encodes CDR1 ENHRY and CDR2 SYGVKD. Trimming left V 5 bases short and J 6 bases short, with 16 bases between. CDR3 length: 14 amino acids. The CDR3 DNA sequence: TGTGCCATCAGTCCGGTGGGCGGCGGGGCTGAAGCTTTCTTT. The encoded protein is CAISPVGGGAEAFF.